Below are 28 T cell receptor beta chains sequenced from a single sample in a study of regulatory T cells in long-lasting Graves disease. Time point indicated: persistent/refractory GD, antithyroid drugs over 5 years with positive TRAb. Scientists built the TCR library using RNA that was extracted from PBMCs. iRepertoire HTBI primers and Arm-PCR of CDR3 regions built TCR beta libraries. TCRdb fed the multiplex PCR reads into MiXCR, producing one record per CDR3 protein. The sample yields around 400,000 distinct CDR3 sequences, less than 30% seen once. The input for sequencing was peripheral blood mononuclear cells (PBMCs), taken when the disease was refractory, from a patient treated with antithyroid drugs. The receptors were sampled from a woman between 40 and 55 years old with Graves disease.

V gene TRBV20-1 combines with J gene TRBJ1-3; D is undetermined. Germline V CDR1 and CDR2: DFQATT, SNEGSKA (reference sequence). Between the trimmed V and J ends, which lost 4 bases and 0 bases, there was a span of 10 bases. The CDR3 length is 14 residues. CDR3 loop: CSANKPSSGNTIYF. The CDR3 nucleotides are TGCAGTGCTAACAAGCCGAGCTCTGGAAACACCATATATTTT.

This clonotype occurred a few times. The chain has TRBV14 and TRBJ2-5; D ambiguous. V shed 0 bases and J shed 0 bases, with 8 bases lying between them. The CDR3 is 15 amino acids. The germline V gene encodes CDR1 SGHDN and CDR2 FVKESK. The CDR3 reads CASSQDFGYQETQYF. CDR3 sequence (DNA): TGTGCCAGCAGCCAAGATTTCGGGTACCAAGAGACCCAGTACTTC.

The chain carries TRBV5-1 and TRBJ2-7; 7 bases line up with TRBD2. Trimming cost V 0 bases and J 3 bases; bases outside gene matches: 6. Germline values: CDR1 SGHRS, CDR2 YFSETQ. There are 15 residues in the CDR3. CDR3 nucleotides: TGCGCCAGCAGCTTGGCCTGGGGGGGAGGCTACGAGCAGTACTTC. Protein product: CASSLAWGGGYEQYF.

The chain has TRBV20-1 and TRBJ2-4, with 7 positions matching TRBD2. This CDR3 contains 17 residues. The germline gives CDR1 DFQATT, CDR2 SNEGSKA (reference sequence). The ends lost 0 bases at V and 1 base at J; junction bases unmatched: 9. CDR3 DNA: TGCAGTGCTAGAGACGGGACTACCCTAGGGGCCAAAAACATTCAGTACTTC. Residues: CSARDGTTLGAKNIQYF.

The chain has TRBV6-4 and TRBJ2-2; no firm D call. The CDR3 is 14 residues long. Trimming shortened V by 0 bases and J by 5 bases, and 7 bases separated the two germline ends. Germline-derived CDR1 and CDR2 are MRHNA and SNTAGT. This CDR3 is CASSDSTVTGELFF. The CDR3 DNA is TGTGCCAGCAGTGACTCGACTGTAACCGGGGAGCTGTTTTTT.

The rearrangement joins TRBV5-6 to TRBJ2-3; D is undetermined. CDR1 and CDR2 (germline): SGHDT, YYEEEE. Between the trimmed V and J ends, which lost 0 bases and 3 bases, there was a span of 5 bases. This CDR3 is built from 13 residues. DNA of the CDR3: TGTGCCAGCAGCTTGGGTACTACAGATACGCAGTATTTT. Protein product: CASSLGTTDTQYF.

The J gene is TRBJ2-3, the V gene TRBV12-3 or TRBV12-4; D is ambiguous. The CDR3 spans 16 residues. Trimming removed 1 base at V and 2 bases at J, with 13 bases between. The CDR3 DNA is TGTGCCAGCAGTTTAGGGCGAGGCCATATCACAGATACGCAGTATTTT. Translation: CASSLGRGHITDTQYF.

This clonotype was observed many times. The chain couples TRBV28 to TRBJ1-4, with unresolved D. The V and J ends lost 2 bases and 6 bases respectively, with 13 bases between them. Germline V gives CDR1 MDHEN, CDR2 SYDVKM. There are 15 residues in the CDR3. CDR3 bases: TGTGCCAGCAGTTTAGTCGACCCGGGCGATGAAAAACTGTTTTTT. Protein: CASSLVDPGDEKLFF.

CDR3 in amino acids: CASSDRQRKETQYF. The CDR3 nucleotides are TGTGCCAGCAGTGACAGGCAACGAAAAGAGACCCAGTACTTC. The J gene is TRBJ2-5, the V gene TRBV6-1; D is undetermined. The CDR3 is made up of 14 amino acids. In germline, CDR1 is MNHNS, CDR2 SASEGT. Trimming removed 3 bases at V and 3 bases at J, with 11 bases between.

This clonotype has only a few counts. The chain links TRBV6-9 to TRBJ2-5; D unresolved. Between the trimmed V and J ends, which lost 4 bases and 2 bases, there was a span of 8 bases. This CDR3 has 13 residues. The germline V gene has CDR1 MNHGY and CDR2 SVAAGI. In nucleotides, the CDR3 is TGTGCCAGCAGTTCCGTACTACAAGAGACCCAGTACTTC. It codes for CASSSVLQETQYF.

Only a few counts were recorded for this clonotype. The chain recombines TRBV6-5 with TRBJ2-5; D is possibly TRBD1 or TRBD2 (5 bases each). The germline gives CDR1 MNHEY, CDR2 SVGAGI. The CDR3 has 16 amino acids. V gave up 2 bases and J gave up 5 bases, with 18 bases separating them. The CDR3 region is CASSYASGWDGETQYF. Here the CDR3 DNA reads TGTGCCAGCAGTTACGCCTCAGGGTGGGACGGGGAGACCCAGTACTTC.

This clonotype was counted a single time. The chain links TRBV19 to TRBJ1-1, with 10 bases that match TRBD1. The CDR3 runs 13 residues. Germline V lookup: CDR1 LNHDA, CDR2 SQIVND (reference sequence). With V trimmed by 5 bases and J by 12 bases, 9 bases remained unmatched. This chain's CDR3 is CASSSQTGGATFF. For the CDR3, the DNA is TGTGCCAGTAGTTCTCAGACAGGGGGCGCGACTTTCTTT.

The genes are TRBV29-1 and TRBJ1-1; perhaps TRBD1 as D (5 bases). CDR3 length: 13 residues. Germline V lookup: CDR1 SQVTM, CDR2 ANQGSEA. Trimming took off 1 base at V and 1 base at J, with 7 bases between the two ends. The DNA of the CDR3 is TGCAGCGTTGAAGGGGGCGGGAACACTGAAGCTTTCTTT. Encoded protein: CSVEGGGNTEAFF.

In regard to this clonotype: A read error may be the cause here, since a much bigger clone is one base away. The CDR3 sequence is CASSYEGNTEAFF. For the CDR3, the DNA is TGTGCCAGCAGTTACGAAGGGAACACTGAAGCTTTCTTT. The chain employs TRBV6-9 and TRBJ1-1; D gene ambiguous. The CDR3 totals 13 residues. Germline-derived CDR1 and CDR2 are MNHGY and SVAAGI. V dropped 3 bases and J dropped 1 base, with 6 bases sitting between them.

The table lists this clonotype with many counts. J is TRBJ1-1 and V is TRBV28; tentatively, D is TRBD1 (6 bases). With 3 bases removed from V and 1 base from J, the gap between germline ends came to 6 bases. CDR1 and CDR2 from the germline V gene are MDHEN and SYDVKM. This CDR3 has 13 amino acids. The CDR3 bases are TGTGCCAGCAGTTTCAGGGGGAACACTGAAGCTTTCTTT. Its translation is CASSFRGNTEAFF.

This clonotype was observed a few times. The rearrangement joins TRBV5-1 to TRBJ1-1; no clear D. Trimming pared 4 bases from V and 2 bases from J, leaving 9 bases between. There are 13 residues in the CDR3. Germline CDR1 reads SGHRS; CDR2 reads YFSETQ. The CDR3 coding sequence is TGCGCCAGCAGCACCTCGCAAAACACTGAAGCTTTCTTT. This sequence encodes CASSTSQNTEAFF.

The chain employs TRBV19 and TRBJ2-2, with TRBD2 matching over 7 bases. The germline V gene has CDR1 LNHDA and CDR2 SQIVND (reference sequence). The CDR3 length is 15 residues. Unmatched junction bases numbered 4, after V lost 6 bases and J lost 0 bases. The CDR3 sequence is CASRFAGANTGELFF. CDR3 nucleotide sequence: TGTGCCAGTAGGTTCGCGGGGGCGAACACCGGGGAGCTGTTTTTT.

This clonotype was seen many times. The rearrangement joins TRBV2 to TRBJ1-3; D ambiguous. CDR1 SNHLY and CDR2 FYNNEI come from the germline V gene. The CDR3 spans 14 residues. Trimming stripped 6 bases from V and 0 bases from J, with 9 bases between. The CDR3 loop reads CASRTEDSGNTIYF. The CDR3 nucleotides read TGTGCCAGCAGAACAGAAGACTCTGGAAACACCATATATTTT.

The rearrangement joins TRBV27 to TRBJ2-5, with a possible D match to TRBD1 (5 bases). Trimming removed 4 bases from V and 0 bases from J, with 12 bases in between. CDR3 size: 15 residues. Per germline, CDR1 MNHEY and CDR2 SMNVEV (reference sequence). CDR3 DNA: TGTGCCAGCAGTTCCCAAGGCAGGGACCAAGAGACCCAGTACTTC. It is translated as CASSSQGRDQETQYF.

In regard to this clonotype: One junction end does not reproduce the germline sequence, and a read error may be involved. The chain couples TRBV12-3 or TRBV12-4 to TRBJ2-4, with TRBD1 matching 7 bases. The CDR3 is 11 amino acids. CDR3 in DNA: TGTGCCAGCAGTTCCGGGACAGTGCTGTATTTT. Amino acids: CASSSGTVLYF.

This clonotype was seen ten or more times. J is TRBJ2-2 and V is TRBV11-2, with D maybe TRBD2 (6 bases). The CDR3 is 14 residues long. Trimming left V 7 bases short and J 3 bases short, with 12 bases between. CDR1 and CDR2 (germline): SGHAT, FQNNGV. The CDR3 protein is CASTWSGYTGELFF. The CDR3 DNA follows: TGTGCCAGCACATGGAGCGGGTACACCGGGGAGCTGTTTTTT.

This clonotype was seen at least ten times. This chain connects TRBV12-3 or TRBV12-4 to TRBJ1-4; 7 positions agree with TRBD1. CDR3 length: 16 residues. The ends lost 6 bases at V and 8 bases at J; junction bases unmatched: 15. CDR3 sequence (DNA): TGTGCCAGCAGAAAAGCCGGACAGGCGTTTGTCGAAAAACTGTTTTTT. This encodes CASRKAGQAFVEKLFF.

This clonotype was observed at least ten times. This sequence joins TRBV7-9 and TRBJ2-6; perhaps TRBD1 as D (6 bases). The CDR3 runs 15 residues. Germline V CDR1 and CDR2: SEHNR, FQNEAQ (reference sequence). V was trimmed by 1 base and J by 2 bases, leaving 6 bases between them. Written as DNA, the CDR3 is TGTGCCAGCAGCTTAGAGGGGGCTGGGGCCAACGTCCTGACTTTC. Amino acid sequence: CASSLEGAGANVLTF.

This clonotype was detected only a few times. The V gene is TRBV6-1, the J gene TRBJ2-7; D is unresolved. The CDR3 covers 13 residues. V was trimmed by 7 bases and J by 6 bases, leaving 16 bases between them. CDR1 MNHNS and CDR2 SASEGT come from the germline V gene. The CDR3 region has the DNA TGTGCCAGCATAGCTAGGGAAGCTTCCGAGCAGTACTTC. Protein product: CASIAREASEQYF.

The chain employs TRBV27 and TRBJ2-7; 14 bases align to TRBD2. CDR1 is MNHEY, CDR2 SMNVEV, per germline (reference sequence). Trimming removed 0 bases from V and 7 bases from J; junction bases left unmatched: 5. The CDR3 is 16 amino acids. This CDR3 reads CASSLSLGLAGVEQYF. As DNA, the CDR3 is TGTGCCAGCAGTTTATCTTTGGGACTAGCGGGAGTTGAGCAGTACTTC.

The chain joins TRBV27 to TRBJ2-3; tentatively, D is TRBD2 (6 bases). Germline V gives CDR1 MNHEY, CDR2 SMNVEV (reference sequence). The V gene lost 3 bases and the J gene lost 1 base, with 8 bases spanning the gap. The CDR3 totals 14 residues. The DNA for the CDR3 is TGTGCCAGCAGTTTTGCTAGCGGCACAGATACGCAGTATTTT. It is translated as CASSFASGTDTQYF.

The CDR3 reads CASNVHRASGANVLTF. CDR3 nucleotides: TGTGCCAGCAATGTACACAGGGCATCAGGGGCCAACGTCCTGACTTTC. The rearrangement links TRBV6-1 to TRBJ2-6, with a tentative D call TRBD1 (6 bases). The CDR3 runs to 16 residues. Germline lookup yields CDR1 MNHNS and CDR2 SASEGT. V was clipped by 7 bases and J by 4 bases, with 17 bases between them.

This clonotype was observed a handful of times. The chain combines TRBV7-8 with TRBJ1-5, with a weak D call TRBD1 (5 bases). From germline, CDR1 is SGHVS and CDR2 FQNEAQ. The CDR3 contains 15 residues. V was shortened by 0 bases and J by 2 bases, with 8 bases between the two germline ends. The CDR3 region has the DNA TGTGCCAGCAGCTTAGCCAGGGTGGGCAATCAGCCCCAGCATTTT. Protein sequence: CASSLARVGNQPQHF.